These T cell receptor beta chains were read from a single sample in a study of molecular identifiers for immune sequencing clone quantification. TCRdb re-called the PCR reads with MiXCR, one entry per CDR3 protein. The table lists over 600,000 distinct CDR3 sequences, around 20% of them singletons. Sequenced input: naive CD8+ T cells from blood, with Jurkat cell RNA spiked in. The origin of the receptors is a human donor in good health. Some libraries in this study had Jurkat cell RNA spiked in. Each CDR3 is given with its conserved first and last residue. The D gene is left open where the match is weak. Size values are once, few and many counts, or a class for expanded clones, and some rows have none.

cdr3_length j_call v_call clone_size d_call cdr3_aa cdr3_nt
17 TRBJ2-1 TRBV4-2 many TRBD2 CASSSRTSGRVGDEQFF TGTGCCAGCAGCTCCCGGACTAGCGGGAGGGTCGGGGATGAGCAGTTCTTC
15 TRBJ2-7 TRBV5-6 - TRBD2 CASSLTSGVSYEQYF TGTGCCAGCAGCCTGACTAGCGGGGTCTCCTACGAGCAGTACTTC
13 TRBJ2-7 TRBV2 few - CASSEEMWPLPLF TGTGCCAGCAGTGAAGAGATGTGGCCCCTCCCCCTCTTC
14 TRBJ2-3 TRBV30 many - CACDDAEVSDTQYF TGTGCCTGCGACGACGCGGAAGTCAGTGATACGCAGTATTTT
15 TRBJ1-1 TRBV9 many - CASSPAGRLNTEAFF TGTGCCAGCAGCCCGGCAGGGAGATTGAACACTGAAGCTTTCTTT
16 TRBJ2-3 TRBV19 many TRBD2 CASSSLGGGVTDTQYF TGTGCCAGTAGTAGCTTAGGCGGGGGGGTAACAGATACGCAGTATTTT
16 TRBJ2-3 TRBV4-3 many TRBD2 CASSRTSGGSTDTQYF TGCGCCAGCAGCCGAACTAGCGGGGGAAGCACAGATACGCAGTATTTT
15 TRBJ1-4 TRBV11-2 many - CASSFAAATNEKLFF TGTGCCAGCAGCTTTGCGGCAGCAACTAATGAAAAACTGTTTTTT
16 TRBJ1-6 TRBV7-9 many TRBD1 CASSPQTGWGNSPLHF TGTGCCAGCAGCCCTCAGACAGGGTGGGGAAATTCACCCCTCCACTTT
14 TRBJ1-2 TRBV11-2 many TRBD1 CASRETGPLIGYTF TGTGCCAGCAGGGAGACAGGGCCCCTTATCGGCTACACCTTC
16 TRBJ1-1 TRBV4-1 many - CASSQDRLSGNTEAFF TGCGCCAGCAGCCAAGATCGGCTATCGGGAAACACTGAAGCTTTCTTT